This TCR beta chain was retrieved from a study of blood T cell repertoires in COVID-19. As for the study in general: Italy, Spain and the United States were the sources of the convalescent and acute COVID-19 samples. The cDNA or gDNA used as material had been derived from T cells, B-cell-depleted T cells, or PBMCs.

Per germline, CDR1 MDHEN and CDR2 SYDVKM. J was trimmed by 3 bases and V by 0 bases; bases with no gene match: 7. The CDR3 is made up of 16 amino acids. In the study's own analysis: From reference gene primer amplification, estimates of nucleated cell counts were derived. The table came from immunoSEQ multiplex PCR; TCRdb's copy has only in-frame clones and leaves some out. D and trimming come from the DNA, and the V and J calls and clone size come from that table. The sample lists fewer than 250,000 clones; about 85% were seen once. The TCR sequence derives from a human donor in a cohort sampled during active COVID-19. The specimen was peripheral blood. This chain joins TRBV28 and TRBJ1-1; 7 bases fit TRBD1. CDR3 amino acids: CASSLWGGQLDTEAFF. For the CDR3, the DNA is TGTGCCAGCAGTTTATGGGGGGGACAGCTAGACACTGAAGCTTTCTTT.